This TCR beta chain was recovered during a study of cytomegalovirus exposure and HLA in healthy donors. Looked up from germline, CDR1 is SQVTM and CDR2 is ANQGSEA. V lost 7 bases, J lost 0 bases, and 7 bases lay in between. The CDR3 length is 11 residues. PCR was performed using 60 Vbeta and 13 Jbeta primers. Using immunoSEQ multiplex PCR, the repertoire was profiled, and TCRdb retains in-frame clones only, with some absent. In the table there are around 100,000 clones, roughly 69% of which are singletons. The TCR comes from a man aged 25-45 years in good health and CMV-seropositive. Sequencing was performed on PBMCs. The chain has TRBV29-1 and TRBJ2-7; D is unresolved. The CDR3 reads CSARSSYEQYF. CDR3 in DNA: TGCAGCGCGCGAAGCTCCTACGAGCAGTACTTC.